This T cell receptor beta chain was captured in a study of OX40 agonist ivuxolimab in advanced cancers. In its sample, this clone was seen a few times. Its antigen is currently unknown. Germline V CDR1 and CDR2: SGHNT, YYREEE (reference sequence). This CDR3 contains 12 residues. J gave up 5 bases and V 4 bases, and 2 bases lay outside the gene matches. TCRdb's table, derived via immunoSEQ multiplex PCR, lists solely in-frame clones and lacks some. The table includes nearly 70,000 clones, approximately 90% detected once. General study results and limits: Clonal expansion was among the lowest in partial responders at 0.1-3.0 mg/kg, especially CD8+.

The input for sequencing was CD4+ or CD8+ T cells sorted from blood, taken in a trial of the OX40 agonist ivuxolimab. This receptor was obtained from an adult with an advanced solid tumor such as melanoma, head and neck, liver or kidney cancer. The chain is built from TRBV5-4 and TRBJ1-2, with 7 bases lining up with TRBD1. The DNA of the CDR3 is TGTGCCAGCAGCCCGGGACAGTATGGCTACACCTTC. As protein: CASSPGQYGYTF.